The source of this T cell receptor beta chain is a study of cytomegalovirus exposure and HLA in healthy donors. Study outcomes and limitations: Reported performance of the classifier showed diagnosis of cytomegalovirus status with high specificity and sensitivity. Sequencing depth roughly uniform across donors was assumed in presence/absence analyses. In a later analysis, the majority of CMV-associated beta chains seemingly showed HLA restriction. After further analysis at a later stage, under 20,000 TCR beta sequences were associated with HLA alleles at 0.05 false discovery rate.

To note about this clone: Its antigen is still unknown.

With V trimmed by 0 bases and J by 5 bases, 11 bases remained unmatched. CDR3 size: 17 residues. CDR1 is SGDLS, CDR2 YYNGEE, per germline. Use of 60 Vbeta and 13 Jbeta primers characterized the PCR. Data came from immunoSEQ multiplex PCR; TCRdb stores just in-frame clones and leaves some out. Of roughly 180,000 clones listed, roughly four fifths were seen once; the top ten hold around 2.4%. This receptor was taken from a female donor in good health and CMV-seronegative. The chain links TRBV9 to TRBJ2-5; 9 bases map to TRBD2. The specimen was PBMCs. CDR3 sequence (DNA): TGTGCCAGCAGCGTAGGGGTTGGCGGGGGGGCCGGGGAGACCCAGTACTTC. It encodes CASSVGVGGGAGETQYF.